The 17 T cell receptor beta chains listed next were all sequenced from one sample in a study of CD8+ T cells in alopecia areata. The sequencing template was cDNA reverse transcribed from extracted RNA. The method was immunoSEQ multiplex PCR; TCRdb's version includes in-frame clones alone and lacks a portion of them. Listed for the sample are around 100,000 clones, none seen a single time. The material sequenced was lesional skin. The receptor set was obtained from a C3H/HeJ mouse with alopecia areata. Strain MHC haplotype: H2-k.

This clone was seen a handful of times. Mouse gene names apply. The read falls 4 residues short of the CDR3 end, and the missing part is taken from the germline J gene. The chain carries TRBV19 and TRBJ2-2; no firm D call. V was trimmed by 2 bases and J by 1 base, leaving 6 bases between them. The germline V gene has CDR1 FNHDT and CDR2 SITEND (reference sequence). This CDR3 has 14 amino acids. CDR3 sequence reads: CASSMTINTGQLYF. The sequenced CDR3 bases are TGTGCCAGCAGTATGACAATAAACACCGGG. The entire variable domain, with the rest obtained from reference TRBV19 and TRBJ2-2, is as follows: GGIITQTPKFLIGQEGQKLTLKCQQNFNHDTMYWYRQDSGKGLRLIYYSITENDLQKGDLSEGYDASREKKSSFSLTVTSAQKNEMAVFLCASSMTINTGQLYFGEGSKLTVL.

A remark on this clone: The gene symbols are mouse symbols. The read comes to an end 4 residues before the CDR3 does, leaving the germline J gene to fill in the end. This chain connects TRBV19 to TRBJ2-1, with D uncertain. Trimming took off 1 base at V and 3 bases at J, with 11 bases between the two ends. The germline V gene has CDR1 FNHDT and CDR2 SITEND (reference sequence). The CDR3 length is 15 residues. CDR3 sequence reads: CASSINAGLYAEQFF. The sequenced CDR3 bases are TGTGCCAGCAGTATAAATGCAGGTCTCTATGCT.

This clone was seen a handful of times. Gene names and germline match the mouse. Coverage ceases 4 residues before the CDR3 finishes, and the germline J gene fills in the end. J is TRBJ1-1 and V is TRBV19; D gene unclear. CDR1 is FNHDT and CDR2 is SITEND in the germline V gene (reference sequence). This CDR3 has 15 amino acids. Trimming shortened V by 0 bases and J by 1 base, and 10 bases separated the two germline ends. The sequenced CDR3 bases are TGTGCCAGCAGTATAGATCCAGGATCGAACACA. Translating it yields CASSIDPGSNT. The CDR3, in full, reads CASSIDPGSNTEVFF.

This clone showed up just a few times. Gene labels here are mouse ones. Read sequence stops 4 residues before the CDR3 end, and the germline J gene provides the missing end. J is TRBJ2-1 and V is TRBV1, with 9 positions matching TRBD1. After removal of 8 bases from V and 3 bases from J, the junction contained 2 bases not matched to a gene. The CDR3 spans 13 residues. Germline loops: CDR1 NSQYPW, CDR2 LRSPGD (reference sequence). CDR3 residues: CTCAGQGYAEQFF. The sequenced part of the CDR3 DNA is TGCACCTGCGCGGGACAGGGCTATGCT.

A word on this clone: Gene names are mouse gene names. CDR3 DNA (partial): TGCACCTGCAGTGCAGCCCCCGGGACAAACTATGCT. This translates into CTCSAAPGTNYA. The whole CDR3 protein reads CTCSAAPGTNYAEQFF. This chain links TRBV1 with TRBJ2-1, with a weak D call TRBD1 (6 bases). The sequence runs out 4 residues before the end of the CDR3; the remainder is reconstructed from the germline J gene. The germline gives CDR1 NSQYPW, CDR2 LRSPGD (reference sequence). The V gene lost 1 base and the J gene lost 1 base, with 11 bases spanning the gap. The CDR3 runs to 16 residues.

This clone has more than one count but fewer than ten. These gene names are mouse names. The CDR3 is cut off 4 residues early in the read; its end comes from the germline J gene. V and J are TRBV29 and TRBJ1-1; D might be TRBD1 (6 bases). V was shortened by 4 bases and J by 1 base, with 7 bases between the two germline ends. CDR1 and CDR2 (germline): MSHET, SYDVDS. The CDR3 contains 13 residues. CDR3 sequence: CASSSGQNTEVFF. Partial CDR3 DNA: TGTGCTAGCAGTTCGGGACAAAACACA.

This clone was counted a few times. Genes here carry mouse names. The read ends 4 residues before the CDR3 terminus; that terminus is restored from the germline J gene. V is TRBV13-3 and J is TRBJ1-2, with TRBD1 matching over 9 bases. Germline V gene lookup returns CDR1 NNHDY and CDR2 SYVADS. V gave up 7 bases and J gave up 1 base; unmatched junction bases: 2. This CDR3 has 13 residues. The covered CDR3 bases are TGTGCCAGCTCGACAGGGGGAAACTCC. Protein: CASSTGGNS. The whole CDR3 sequence is CASSTGGNSDYTF.

This clone was recorded a few times. The translated DNA and TCRdb's protein are not identical at residue 12; the protein here was translated from the DNA. Gene names follow the mouse nomenclature. The read stops 3 residues short of the end of the CDR3; the missing end is completed from the germline J gene. The V call is TRBV13-3, the J call TRBJ1-6; the match to TRBD1 covers 10 bases. TRBJ1-6 belongs to the ORF category, with a function that is uncertain. The CDR3 contains 15 residues. With V trimmed by 3 bases and J by 6 bases, 3 bases remained unmatched. Germline CDR1 NNHDY, CDR2 SYVADS. Partial CDR3 DNA: TGTGCCAGCAGTGGGACAGGGGGATTTAATTCGCCC. Residues: CASSGTGGFNSP. The entire CDR3 protein is CASSGTGGFNSPLYF.

As for this clone: Gene names are mouse gene names. From the germline J gene comes the end of the CDR3, since the read stops 4 residues before it. V and J are TRBV12-1 and TRBJ2-1; 11 bases line up with TRBD2. This CDR3 region has 15 residues. V dropped 0 bases and J dropped 5; count of bases not matched to a gene: 2. Germline V gene data show CDR1 as SGHSN and CDR2 as HYEKVE. CDR3 region: CASSLPGLGDAEQFF. The DNA read from the CDR3 is TGTGCCAGCTCTCTCCCGGGACTGGGGGATGCT.

This clone appeared a few times. Genes and germline are mouse. The read ends 4 residues shy of where the CDR3 ends; the end is completed using the germline J gene. The V gene is TRBV13-3, the J gene TRBJ2-7, with D possibly TRBD1 on 6 matching bases. Germline-derived CDR1 and CDR2 are NNHDY and SYVADS. Trimming pared 6 bases from V and 0 bases from J, leaving 10 bases between. CDR3 size: 13 residues. The CDR3 region is CASTHRVSYEQYF. Partial CDR3 DNA: TGTGCCAGCACCCACAGGGTCTCCTAT.

About this clone: Gene names and germline match the mouse. With the read ending 4 residues before the CDR3 end, the germline J gene is used to fill in that end. The chain joins TRBV19 to TRBJ2-1; D possibly corresponds to TRBD2 (5 bases). The CDR3 loop spans 13 amino acids. The germline gives CDR1 FNHDT, CDR2 SITEND (reference sequence). Between the trimmed V and J ends, which lost 6 bases and 3 bases, there was a span of 10 bases. This CDR3 is CASTAWVYAEQFF. Incomplete CDR3 DNA: TGTGCCAGCACCGCCTGGGTCTATGCT.

For this clone: The listed genes are named as in mouse. The read is 4 residues too short to cover the CDR3 end, so that end is filled in from the germline J gene. The chain employs TRBV13-3 and TRBJ2-1, with a possible D match to TRBD1 (6 bases). The germline V gene has CDR1 NNHDY and CDR2 SYVADS. Trimming cost V 7 bases and J 3 bases, with 11 bases left between them. CDR3 length: 13 residues. The CDR3 DNA, read in part, is TGTGCCAGCCGGGACACTCTCTATGCT. This encodes CASRDTLYA. The entire CDR3 sequence reads CASRDTLYAEQFF.

In the case of this clone: Gene and germline names: mouse. CDR3 sequence reads: CAWSPLGAGAETLYF. The sequenced CDR3 bases are TGTGCCTGGAGTCCCCTGGGGGCTGGGGCAGAA. The chain carries TRBV31 and TRBJ2-3; tentatively, D is TRBD2 (7 bases). Sequencing ends 4 residues short of the CDR3 end; the germline J gene provides the rest. The CDR3 contains 15 residues. Trimming shortened V by 1 base and J by 3 bases, and 14 bases separated the two germline ends. Germline V CDR1 and CDR2: GKSSPN, SITVG.

Only a few counts were recorded for this clone. Gene names refer to mouse genes. From the germline J gene comes the end of the CDR3, since the read stops 4 residues before it. The chain couples TRBV19 to TRBJ2-5, with D hard to call. CDR1 is FNHDT and CDR2 is SITEND in the germline V gene (reference sequence). CDR3 size: 11 residues. The part of the CDR3 DNA that was read is TGTGCCAGCACTCCAGGAGAC. Residues: CASTPGD. The full CDR3 reads CASTPGDTQYF.

This clone occurred a few times. Germline and genes: mouse. The read gets to within 4 residues of the CDR3 end, and the germline J gene fills in the rest. The rearrangement joins TRBV13-2 to TRBJ2-4, with TRBD2 matching 9 bases. The length of the CDR3 is 15 residues. Per the germline V gene, CDR1 is NNHNN and CDR2 is SYGAGS (reference sequence). The V segment lost 5 bases and the J segment 0 bases; nucleotides outside the gene matches: 4. Incomplete CDR3 DNA: TGTGCCAGCGGGGACTGGGGACCTAGTCAAAAC. Its translation is CASGDWGPSQN. The whole CDR3 is CASGDWGPSQNTLYF.

This clone was detected only a few times. Each gene name is a mouse one. The CDR3 protein is CTCSALDKHFSNERLFF. The part of the CDR3 DNA that was read is TGCACCTGCAGTGCCCTGGACAAACATTTTTCCAACGAA. The chain links TRBV1 to TRBJ1-4, with a tentative D call TRBD1 (5 bases). The read terminates 4 residues ahead of where the CDR3 ends, so the germline J gene completes it. CDR3 size: 17 residues. V lost 3 bases and J lost 0, with 14 bases in between. Germline CDR1 is NSQYPW and CDR2 is LRSPGD (reference sequence).

About this clone itself: Gene names are mouse gene names. Read sequence stops 4 residues before the CDR3 end, and the germline J gene provides the missing end. V usage is TRBV5 and J usage is TRBJ2-5, with 10 bases fitting TRBD2. The length of the CDR3 is 15 residues. Germline loops: CDR1 LGHNA, CDR2 YNLKQL (reference sequence). This CDR3 is CASSQEGLGEDTQYF. The covered CDR3 bases are TGTGCCAGCAGCCAAGAAGGACTGGGGGAAGAC.